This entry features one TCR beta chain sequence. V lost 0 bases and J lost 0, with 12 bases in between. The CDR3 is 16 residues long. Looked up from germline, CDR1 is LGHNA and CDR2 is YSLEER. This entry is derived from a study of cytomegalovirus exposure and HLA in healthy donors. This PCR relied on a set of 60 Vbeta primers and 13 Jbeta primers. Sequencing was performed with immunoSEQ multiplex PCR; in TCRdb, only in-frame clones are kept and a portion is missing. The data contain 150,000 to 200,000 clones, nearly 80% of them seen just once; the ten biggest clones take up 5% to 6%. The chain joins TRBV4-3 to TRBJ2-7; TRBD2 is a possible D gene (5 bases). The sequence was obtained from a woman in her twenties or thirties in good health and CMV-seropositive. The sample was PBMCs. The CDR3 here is CASSQESRGSSYEQYF. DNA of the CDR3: TGCGCCAGCAGCCAAGAAAGTCGGGGTAGCTCCTACGAGCAGTACTTC.